Included here is one T cell receptor (beta chain) sequence, with context. What it recognizes is unknown. Its ends do not fully match the called genes, so a read error is possible. Sequencing was performed with immunoSEQ multiplex PCR; in TCRdb, only in-frame clones are kept and a portion is missing. The table has around 60,000 clones, approximately 92% seen once; the top ten hold around 8%. This sample's time point: cycle 4 day 1 (C4D1), after 6 weeks of nivolumab. Autologous stem cell transplantation was followed by relapse in every patient, and brentuximab vedotin exposure varied. This CDR3 has 13 residues. Germline loops: CDR1 SGHRS, CDR2 YFSETQ. This entry belongs to a study of PD-1 blockade in classical Hodgkin lymphoma. Whole-study results and caveats: The study reported lower baseline TCR diversity in newly diagnosed patients than in healthy donors.

V gene TRBV5-1 combines with J gene TRBJ1-2; 12 bases match TRBD1. The TCR sequence derives from a human donor with classical Hodgkin lymphoma. Here the sequenced sample was peripheral blood mononuclear cells (PBMCs), taken before the fourth cycle of nivolumab. The CDR3 here is CASSDGTGGAPAF. CDR3 DNA sequence: TGCGCCAGCAGCGACGGGACAGGGGGCGCCCCCGCCTTC.